The clone carrying this T cell receptor (beta chain) was counted once. Profiled with immunoSEQ multiplex PCR; TCRdb holds only in-frame clones, not every one. The profile shows 23,000 or so clones, over 75% of them singletons. Germline-derived CDR1 and CDR2 are SGHRS and YFSETQ. The CDR3 totals 13 residues. Deletions cut 3 bases from V and 2 bases from J, with 6 bases between. These data are taken from a study of preoperative IRX-2 immunotherapy in early breast cancer. Treatment meaning: preoperative locoregional IRX-2 cytokine immunotherapy. This phase Ib study tested locoregional IRX-2 cytokine immunotherapy given before surgery.

This chain joins TRBV5-1 and TRBJ1-5; no firm D call. Sequenced material: tumor tissue, taken after IRX-2 immunotherapy. The sequence was collected from a human donor with breast cancer. The CDR3 DNA reads as TGCGCCAGCAGCTGGGGTGGCAATCAGCCCCAGCATTTT. As protein: CASSWGGNQPQHF.